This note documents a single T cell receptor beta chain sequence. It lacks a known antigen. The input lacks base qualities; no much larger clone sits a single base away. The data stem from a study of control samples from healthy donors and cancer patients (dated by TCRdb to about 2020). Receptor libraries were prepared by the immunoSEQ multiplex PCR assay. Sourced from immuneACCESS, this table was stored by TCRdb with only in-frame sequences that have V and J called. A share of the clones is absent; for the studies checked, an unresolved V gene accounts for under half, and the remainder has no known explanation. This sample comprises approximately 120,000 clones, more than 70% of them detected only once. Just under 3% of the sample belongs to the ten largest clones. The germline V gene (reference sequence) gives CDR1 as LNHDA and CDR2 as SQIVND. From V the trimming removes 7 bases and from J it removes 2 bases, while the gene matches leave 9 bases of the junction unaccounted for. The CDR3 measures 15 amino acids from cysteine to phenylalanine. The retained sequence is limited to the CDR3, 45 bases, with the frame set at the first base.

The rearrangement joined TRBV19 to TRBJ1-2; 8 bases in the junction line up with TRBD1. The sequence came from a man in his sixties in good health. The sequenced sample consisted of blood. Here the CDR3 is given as CASTPGDRKNYGYTF. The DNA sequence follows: TGTGCCAGTACTCCTGGGGACAGGAAGAACTATGGCTACACCTTC.